This T cell receptor (beta chain) is from a study of blood T cell repertoires in COVID-19. Study as a whole: Some COVID-19 samples were acute and others convalescent; all came from the United States, Italy and Spain.

Some clones are missing from TCRdb's copy, which holds only in-frame ones; the method was immunoSEQ multiplex PCR. The data show some 56,000 clones, approximately 90% seen once. The CDR3 is made up of 13 amino acids. The V gene's germline CDR1 is MDHEN and CDR2 SYDVKM. Trimming took off 2 bases at V and 2 bases at J, with 6 bases between the two ends. The sequenced material came from peripheral blood. The J gene is TRBJ1-2, the V gene TRBV28; D is ambiguous. The sequence was collected from a woman aged 55-69 years with COVID-19, enrolled during active disease. CDR3 in amino acids: CASSLRRNYGYTF. The CDR3, as DNA: TGTGCCAGCAGTTTAAGGAGGAACTATGGCTACACCTTC.